Listed below are T cell receptor beta chains from one sample, sequenced in a study of blood T cell repertoires in COVID-19. The repertoire was sequenced with immunoSEQ multiplex PCR; TCRdb's copy has only in-frame clones and lacks some. The sample contains approximately 45,000 clones, about 85% of which appear only once. The specimen was peripheral blood. The receptors here all came from a human donor in a cohort sampled during active COVID-19. CDR3s include the opening cysteine and the closing phenylalanine or tryptophan. D genes are given only for firm matches. Where a row states a size, it is once, few, many or the class of an expanded clone; other rows omit it.

>TRBV7-8|.|TRBJ2-1|.
CASSTGLSYNEQFF
TGTGCCAGCAGCACCGGACTCTCCTACAATGAGCAGTTCTTC
>TRBV19|.|TRBJ2-1|.
CASSMGRGPPYNEQFF
TGTGCCAGTAGTATGGGAAGGGGCCCACCCTACAATGAGCAGTTCTTC
>TRBV3-1/TRBV3-2|.|TRBJ1-1|.
CASSQAEVLNTEAFF
TGTGCCAGCAGCCAAGCAGAGGTCCTGAACACTGAAGCTTTCTTT
>TRBV7-2|.|TRBJ2-1|.
CASSPNGGYNEQFF
TGTGCCAGCAGCCCCAATGGAGGGTACAATGAGCAGTTCTTC
>TRBV7-2|TRBD1|TRBJ1-2|.
CASSLVPDRDYGYTF
TGTGCCAGCAGCTTAGTTCCGGACAGGGACTATGGCTACACCTTC
>TRBV7-8|TRBD2|TRBJ2-3|.
CASNPSGQGTDTQYF
TGTGCCAGCAACCCTAGCGGACAAGGCACAGATACGCAGTATTTT
>TRBV2|TRBD1|TRBJ1-1|few
CASSEALQGGHLNTEAFF
TGTGCCAGCAGTGAAGCGCTTCAAGGGGGCCACTTGAACACTGAAGCTTTCTTT
>TRBV18|TRBD1|TRBJ2-7|.
CASSTGGIPYEQYF
TGTGCCAGCTCCACAGGGGGGATTCCTTACGAGCAGTACTTC
>TRBV4-1|.|TRBJ1-1|.
CASSQDYLKAFF
TGCGCCAGCAGCCAAGATTACTTAAAAGCTTTCTTT
>TRBV7-2|TRBD2|TRBJ2-5|.
CASSSGTSGAMREETQYF
TGTGCCAGCAGCTCGGGGACTAGCGGGGCCATGAGGGAGGAGACCCAGTACTTC
>TRBV2|TRBD2|TRBJ2-1|.
CAREPGLAGCQVMDEQFF
TGTGCCCGCGAACCGGGACTAGCGGGATGCCAAGTGATGGATGAGCAGTTCTTC
>TRBV28|.|TRBJ2-7|.
CASSPPPQASYEQYF
TGTGCCAGCAGTCCGCCGCCACAGGCCTCCTACGAGCAGTACTTC
>TRBV5-1|TRBD1|TRBJ2-7|.
CASSRGQATYEQYF
TGCGCCAGCAGTCGGGGACAGGCCACCTACGAGCAGTACTTC
>TRBV27|TRBD2|TRBJ2-3|.
CASSPHVLAGGPGTDTQYF
TGTGCCAGCAGTCCGCACGTCCTAGCGGGAGGGCCGGGCACAGATACGCAGTATTTT
>TRBV18|.|TRBJ2-7|.
CASSPPGIPKGEQYF
TGTGCCAGCTCACCACCGGGGATCCCAAAGGGGGAGCAGTACTTC
>TRBV6-5|TRBD1|TRBJ1-6|.
CASRRDRDSPLHF
TGTGCCAGCAGGAGGGACAGGGATTCACCCCTCCACTTT
>TRBV6-6|TRBD1|TRBJ1-4|.
CASSSDRWEKLFF
TGTGCCAGCAGTTCGGACAGGTGGGAAAAACTGTTTTTT
>TRBV3-1/TRBV3-2|.|TRBJ1-3|few
CASSQSGASGNTIYF
TGTGCCAGCAGCCAATCTGGGGCGTCTGGAAACACCATATATTTT
>TRBV3-1/TRBV3-2|.|TRBJ1-6|few
CASSTNQGYSPLHF
TGTGCCAGCAGCACCAATCAGGGATATTCACCCCTCCACTTT
>TRBV19|.|TRBJ2-5|.
CASSSGQSQETQYF
TGTGCCAGTAGTTCCGGACAGAGCCAAGAGACCCAGTACTTC
>TRBV2|TRBD1|TRBJ1-1|.
CASSATGVNTEAFF
TGTGCCAGCAGTGCGACAGGGGTGAACACTGAAGCTTTCTTT
>TRBV27|.|TRBJ1-2|.
CASSSTSTGNYGYTF
TGTGCCAGCAGTTCAACTTCCACAGGGAACTATGGCTACACCTTC
>TRBV10-3|TRBD1|TRBJ2-4|once
CAIGDRDIQYF
TGTGCCATCGGGGACAGGGATATTCAGTACTTC
>TRBV24-1|TRBD2|TRBJ2-5|.
CATSDRTSLETQYF
TGTGCCACCAGTGACAGGACTAGTTTGGAGACCCAGTACTTC
>TRBV14|.|TRBJ1-1|.
CASSQDPQNTEAFF
TGTGCCAGCAGCCAAGACCCCCAGAACACTGAAGCTTTCTTT
>TRBV28|TRBD1|TRBJ2-1|.
CASSFLEGAPRLGYNEQFF
TGTGCCAGCAGTTTCCTTGAGGGGGCCCCTCGACTTGGCTACAATGAGCAGTTCTTC
>TRBV5-1|.|TRBJ1-1|once
CASSRAGSGRQTEAFF
TGCGCCAGCAGTCGGGCGGGATCAGGGCGGCAGACTGAAGCTTTCTTT
>TRBV9|TRBD1|TRBJ1-1|.
CASSNRDRGNTEAFF
TGTGCCAGCAGCAATCGGGACAGGGGGAACACTGAAGCTTTCTTT
>TRBV6-5|.|TRBJ1-5|.
CASSRGTIRDQPQHF
TGTGCCAGCAGTCGAGGGACAATCAGGGATCAGCCCCAGCATTTT
>TRBV3-1/TRBV3-2|.|TRBJ2-2|.
CASSQDGGFGTGELFF
TGTGCCAGCAGCCAAGATGGCGGGTTCGGGACCGGGGAGCTGTTTTTT
>TRBV27|.|TRBJ1-2|.
CASSFRDTRGYTF
TGTGCCAGCAGTTTTCGGGATACGAGGGGCTACACCTTC
>TRBV27|TRBD1|TRBJ1-2|.
CASSPHTIRQGQGNGYTF
TGTGCCAGCAGTCCCCACACCATAAGACAGGGACAAGGCAATGGCTACACCTTC
>TRBV11-2|TRBD1|TRBJ2-2|.
CASTPLRTGDRELFF
TGTGCCAGCACCCCTCTTCGGACAGGGGACCGGGAGCTGTTTTTT
>TRBV7-3|.|TRBJ2-1|.
CASSQNNNNEQFF
TGTGCCAGCAGCCAGAACAACAACAATGAGCAGTTCTTC
>TRBV5-1|.|TRBJ2-7|.
CASSQQGDEQYF
TGCGCCAGCAGCCAGCAGGGTGACGAGCAGTACTTC
>TRBV7-6|TRBD2|TRBJ2-3|.
CASSFPGLASTDTQYF
TGTGCCAGCAGCTTCCCAGGACTAGCGAGCACAGATACGCAGTATTTT
>TRBV5-5|.|TRBJ1-1|.
CASSFGQNTEAFF
TGTGCCAGCAGCTTTGGGCAAAACACTGAAGCTTTCTTT
>TRBV7-2|.|TRBJ2-7|.
CASSWYPGVYEQYF
TGTGCCAGCAGCTGGTACCCGGGGGTCTACGAGCAGTACTTC